This T cell receptor (beta chain) was sequenced for a study of blood T cell repertoires in COVID-19. The overall study: Acute and convalescent COVID-19 samples came from the United States, Italy and Spain. Sources were T cells, B-cell-depleted T cells, or PBMCs; the material itself was cDNA or gDNA.

Trimming left V 6 bases short and J 0 bases short, with 10 bases between. Looked up from germline, CDR1 is SGHTA and CDR2 is FQGNSA. The CDR3 is 14 residues long. Source study methods: Cell counts per sample came from amplifying reference gene primers. Repertoires were generated with immunoSEQ multiplex PCR, while TCRdb's copy carries only in-frame clones and drops some. The D gene and trimming were derived from the DNA, and the V and J assignments and clone size from that table. This table holds about 200,000 clones, approximately 81% found once. This clone was seen just once. The V gene is TRBV7-2, the J gene TRBJ2-3; perhaps TRBD1 as D (6 bases). Source material: peripheral blood. The sequence was obtained from a woman aged 80 or over with acute or convalescent COVID-19. CDR3 protein: CASSHDRSTDTQYF. The CDR3 region has the DNA TGTGCCAGCAGTCACGACAGGAGCACAGATACGCAGTATTTT.